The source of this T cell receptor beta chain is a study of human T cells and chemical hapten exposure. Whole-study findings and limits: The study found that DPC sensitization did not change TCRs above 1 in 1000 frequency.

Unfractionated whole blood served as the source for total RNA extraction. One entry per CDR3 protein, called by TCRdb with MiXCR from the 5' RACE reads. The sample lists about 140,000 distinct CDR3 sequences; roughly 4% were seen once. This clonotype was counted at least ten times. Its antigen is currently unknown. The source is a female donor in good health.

CDR3 DNA sequence: TGCGCCAGCAGCGTCCCTAGCGGAGTCCTCTCCTACAATGAGCAGTTCTTC. Protein sequence: CASSVPSGVLSYNEQFF. The V call is TRBV5-1, the J call TRBJ2-1, with 7 bases matching TRBD2. V lost 4 bases to trimming and J lost 0 bases; unmatched junction nucleotides: 10. The CDR3 consists of 17 residues. CDR1 and CDR2 (germline): SGHRS, YFSETQ.